A selection of T cell receptor beta chains follows, all from one sample in a study of shared clonotypes between healthy human individuals. Method: immunoSEQ multiplex PCR; TCRdb's copy keeps in-frame clones and lacks some. The sample has some 2.3 million clones; 93% are singletons. The sequencing input was naive CD4+ T cells from PBMCs. The source is a man aged 18 to 30 in good health. Some clones in this sample may be carry-over from other donors' samples. CDR3s include the opening cysteine and the closing phenylalanine or tryptophan. A D gene is named only where the DNA matches it firmly. Some rows mark clone size as missing; the rest say once, few, many or name a class of expanded clone.

v_gene: TRBV12-5; j_gene: TRBJ1-1; d_gene: TRBD1; abundance: .; CDR3aa: CASGTGTVTEAFF; CDR3nt: TGTGCTAGTGGTACCGGGACAGTAACTGAAGCTTTCTTT
v_gene: TRBV7-7; j_gene: TRBJ2-5; d_gene: TRBD1; abundance: once; CDR3aa: CASSQPGQGKETQYF; CDR3nt: TGTGCCAGCAGCCAGCCGGGACAGGGGAAAGAGACCCAGTACTTC
v_gene: TRBV19; j_gene: TRBJ1-4; d_gene: .; abundance: once; CDR3aa: CASSYDSSSEKLFF; CDR3nt: TGTGCCAGTAGCTACGACAGCTCCTCTGAAAAACTGTTTTTT
v_gene: TRBV7-3; j_gene: TRBJ2-1; d_gene: .; abundance: .; CDR3aa: CASSVDPSRYNEQFF; CDR3nt: TGTGCCAGCAGCGTTGACCCCTCTCGCTACAATGAGCAGTTCTTC
v_gene: TRBV7-2; j_gene: TRBJ1-2; d_gene: .; abundance: .; CDR3aa: CASSFSVPNYGYTF; CDR3nt: TGTGCCAGCAGCTTCTCGGTTCCTAACTATGGCTACACCTTC
v_gene: TRBV6-5; j_gene: TRBJ2-7; d_gene: .; abundance: .; CDR3aa: CASSYSRGYF; CDR3nt: TGTGCCAGCAGTTACTCGCGAGGGTACTTC
v_gene: TRBV28; j_gene: TRBJ2-7; d_gene: TRBD1; abundance: .; CDR3aa: CATRAVYFYDRGDSYEQYF; CDR3nt: TGTGCCACACGAGCAGTTTACTTTTACGACAGGGGTGACTCCTACGAGCAGTACTTC
v_gene: TRBV6-5; j_gene: TRBJ2-1; d_gene: TRBD2; abundance: .; CDR3aa: CASSSKGLAGVNEQFF; CDR3nt: TGTGCCAGCAGTTCAAAAGGACTAGCGGGAGTAAATGAGCAGTTCTTC
v_gene: TRBV7-2; j_gene: TRBJ2-1; d_gene: .; abundance: few; CDR3aa: CASSFSYNEQFF; CDR3nt: TGTGCCAGCAGCTTCTCGTACAATGAGCAGTTCTTC
v_gene: TRBV10-3; j_gene: TRBJ2-6; d_gene: TRBD1; abundance: .; CDR3aa: CAISTRPGQGVFSGANVLTF; CDR3nt: TGTGCCATCAGTACACGTCCGGGGCAGGGGGTATTCTCTGGGGCCAACGTCCTGACTTTC
v_gene: TRBV9; j_gene: TRBJ1-1; d_gene: TRBD1; abundance: .; CDR3aa: CASSSRTGDTEAFF; CDR3nt: TGTGCCAGCAGCTCCCGGACAGGGGACACTGAAGCTTTCTTT
v_gene: TRBV7-2; j_gene: TRBJ2-3; d_gene: .; abundance: once; CDR3aa: CASSSLGVTDTQYF; CDR3nt: TGTGCCAGCAGCTCCTTAGGGGTCACAGATACGCAGTATTTT
v_gene: TRBV27; j_gene: TRBJ2-2; d_gene: TRBD1; abundance: .; CDR3aa: CASSLRTYRGDTGELFF; CDR3nt: TGTGCCAGCAGTTTACGAACGTACAGGGGGGACACCGGGGAGCTGTTTTTT
v_gene: TRBV6-5; j_gene: TRBJ1-1; d_gene: .; abundance: .; CDR3aa: CASNPLGQRTEAFF; CDR3nt: TGTGCCAGCAATCCCCTCGGGCAGAGGACTGAAGCTTTCTTT
v_gene: TRBV7-9; j_gene: TRBJ1-4; d_gene: TRBD1; abundance: few; CDR3aa: CASSPGQGNEKLFF; CDR3nt: TGTGCCAGCAGTCCGGGACAGGGGAATGAAAAACTGTTTTTT
v_gene: TRBV5-6; j_gene: TRBJ2-1; d_gene: TRBD2; abundance: .; CDR3aa: CASSLQVRFGLVEGEQFF; CDR3nt: TGTGCCAGCAGCTTGCAAGTGAGGTTCGGACTAGTTGAGGGTGAGCAGTTCTTC
v_gene: TRBV7-9; j_gene: TRBJ2-2; d_gene: TRBD2; abundance: .; CDR3aa: CASSFLTSGVNTGELFF; CDR3nt: TGTGCCAGCAGCTTTCTAACTAGCGGAGTGAACACCGGGGAGCTGTTTTTT
v_gene: TRBV19; j_gene: TRBJ2-1; d_gene: TRBD1; abundance: .; CDR3aa: CASSITGQVDNEQFF; CDR3nt: TGTGCCAGTAGTATAACCGGACAGGTGGACAATGAGCAGTTCTTC
v_gene: TRBV28; j_gene: TRBJ1-1; d_gene: .; abundance: few; CDR3aa: CASRDPETEAFF; CDR3nt: TGTGCCAGCAGAGACCCGGAAACTGAAGCTTTCTTT